This T cell receptor beta chain derives from a study of cytomegalovirus exposure and HLA in healthy donors. Study information: Of several hundred genotyped donors, more than 75% clustered with self-reported Caucasian donors. Notes on the study in general: TCR beta V segments were, for the most part, productive about 87% or about 30% of the time in an earlier analysis. It was reported that the classifier diagnosed cytomegalovirus status with high specificity and sensitivity in both the original and validation cohorts. Overall, approximately 150 TCR beta chains were annotated as cytomegalovirus-associated.

V shed 5 bases and J shed 6 bases, with 17 bases lying between them. In germline, CDR1 is SGHAT, CDR2 FQNNGV. The CDR3 totals 16 residues. Primers included in the PCR were 60 Vbeta and 13 Jbeta primers. Profiling relied on immunoSEQ multiplex PCR, and the TCRdb table lists in-frame clones only, not all of them. This sample's table has about 41,000 clones. About this clone: Its target is not known.

The rearrangement uses TRBV11-2 and TRBJ1-6, with D perhaps matching TRBD1 (5 bases). The TCR sequence derives from a man aged 25-45 years in good health and CMV-seronegative. The sample was PBMCs. The CDR3: CASSVRMFRANSPLHF. The CDR3 DNA follows: TGTGCCAGCAGCGTCAGAATGTTCAGGGCTAATTCACCCCTCCACTTT.